This TCR beta chain was sequenced during a study of cytomegalovirus exposure and HLA in healthy donors. Study details: Among several hundred genotyped donors, around 80% fell in the Caucasian-associated ancestry cluster.

V dropped 2 bases and J dropped 1; count of bases not matched to a gene: 7. Germline loops: CDR1 SGDLS, CDR2 YYNGEE. The CDR3 extends over 18 amino acids. With respect to this clone: Its antigen remains unidentified.

With 60 Vbeta and 13 Jbeta primers, the PCR was carried out. Data came from immunoSEQ multiplex PCR; TCRdb stores just in-frame clones and leaves some out. The sample has 100,000 to 150,000 clones, 70% to 80% seen once. Findings and caveats of the study: Another analysis was done later, and it associated over 15,000 TCR beta sequences with HLA alleles at 0.05 false discovery rate. Later genetic work tied a missense DCLRE1C variant to beta-chain V and J trimming.

The source material was PBMCs. This receptor was identified in a woman aged 55-69 years in good health and CMV-seronegative. The J gene is TRBJ2-6, the V gene TRBV9; 9 nucleotides match TRBD1. CDR3 in DNA: TGTGCCAGCAGCGTTAACAGGGGGCGAGGGTCTGGGGCCAACGTCCTGACTTTC. Encoded protein: CASSVNRGRGSGANVLTF.